The rows below give T cell receptor beta chains drawn from one sample of a study of T-cell memory formation after mild COVID-19. In TCRdb, the 5' RACE reads were re-called with MiXCR into one record per CDR3 protein. The sample comprises more than 110,000 distinct CDR3 sequences, roughly a quarter of which are singletons, and around 24% rests with the top ten. Sequences were obtained from PBMCs or a T cell subset sorted from them (not recorded which). Receptor source: an adult woman who had mild COVID-19 (a few samples of this study predate the infection). Cell type and time point are not known. The CDR3 runs from the conserved cysteine through the conserved F or W. Each record gives: clone size, J gene, D gene, V gene, CDR3 DNA, CDR3 protein. D genes are given only for firm matches. Where a row states a size, it is once, few, many or the class of an expanded clone; other rows omit it.

few	TRBJ1-1	.	TRBV29-1	TGCGGAACAGGAGGGGACACTGAAGCTTTCTTT	CGTGGDTEAFF
few	TRBJ2-1	.	TRBV2	TGTGCCAGCAGTCCCGCTGGGGAGCAGTTCTTC	CASSPAGEQFF
once	TRBJ1-2	.	TRBV27	TGTGCCAGCAGCCAGACCATCGATTGGGTTGTGAACTATGGCTACACCTTC	CASSQTIDWVVNYGYTF
few	TRBJ1-5	TRBD1	TRBV7-2	TGTGCCAGCAGCTTAGATACAGGGGAATATAGCAATCAGCCCCAGCATTTT	CASSLDTGEYSNQPQHF
.	TRBJ1-2	.	TRBV12-3/TRBV12-4	TGTGCCAGCAGTTTAGGGGGATCTTTCTATGGCTACACCTTC	CASSLGGSFYGYTF
.	TRBJ1-2	.	TRBV20-1	TGCAGTGCCCAATGGGTTTCACCAGGGGCTAACTATGGCTACACCTTC	CSAQWVSPGANYGYTF
.	TRBJ1-2	TRBD1	TRBV7-9	TGTGCCAGCAGCTTTCCAGGGGGCGCGTTCTATGGCTACACCTTC	CASSFPGGAFYGYTF
once	TRBJ1-1	.	TRBV7-6	TGTGCCAGCAGCCCCTCGAGGGGAGGTGACACTGAAGCTTTATTT	CASSPSRGGDTEALF
.	TRBJ1-1	.	TRBV7-2	TGTGCCAGCAGCTTTTCGTGGCCCCTCCCTGAAGCTTTCTTT	CASSFSWPLPEAFF
.	TRBJ2-1	.	TRBV30	TGTGCCTGGATGACCCCAGGGGCCTCCTACAATGAGCAGTTCTTC	CAWMTPGASYNEQFF
few	TRBJ1-2	.	TRBV29-1	TGCAGCGTTGAAGATTTCTATGGCTACACCTTC	CSVEDFYGYTF
.	TRBJ1-1	TRBD1	TRBV6-2/TRBV6-3	TGTGCCAGCAGTGCGGACAGGCCCAACACTGAAGCTTTCTTT	CASSADRPNTEAFF
.	TRBJ1-1	.	TRBV20-1	TGCAGTGCTAAAAAGCGTCGGGACAACCCGAACACTGAAGCTTTCTTT	CSAKKRRDNPNTEAFF
.	TRBJ2-6	.	TRBV6-4	TGTGCCAGCAGTGACTCGTCGACCGGGGCCAACGTCCTGACTTTC	CASSDSSTGANVLTF
.	TRBJ1-1	.	TRBV9	TGTGCCAGCAGCGTAGATAGCAGGGTTACTGAAGCTTTCTTT	CASSVDSRVTEAFF
few	TRBJ2-7	TRBD2	TRBV4-2	TGTGCCAGCAGCCCGGGACTAGCGAACTCCTACGAGCAGTACTTC	CASSPGLANSYEQYF
.	TRBJ2-5	.	TRBV12-3/TRBV12-4	TGTGCCAGCAGGGAACAGGGCCAAGAGACCCAGTACTTC	CASREQGQETQYF
.	TRBJ2-7	TRBD1	TRBV7-9	TGTGCCAGCAGCCCGACAGGGAACCACTACGAGCAGTACTTC	CASSPTGNHYEQYF
few	TRBJ1-1	.	TRBV7-9	TGTGCCAGCAGCTTAGGATCCGGCCGTAGAATGAACACTGAAGCTTTCTTT	CASSLGSGRRMNTEAFF
.	TRBJ1-1	.	TRBV9	TGTGCCAGCAGCCCCCCCATGGAGAGAGGGGGAGAAGCTTTCTTT	CASSPPMERGGEAFF
few	TRBJ2-1	TRBD1	TRBV3-1	TGTGCCAGCAGCTACAGGGGGAGTAACTCCTACAATGAGCAGTTCTTC	CASSYRGSNSYNEQFF
few	TRBJ2-3	TRBD2	TRBV6-1	TGTGCCAGCAGTGTTAGCGGGGCGGGAGATACGCAGTATTTT	CASSVSGAGDTQYF
.	TRBJ2-7	TRBD1	TRBV27	TGTGCCAGCAGTTTCTCGGGACAGGGGGCCTCCTACGAGCAGTACTTC	CASSFSGQGASYEQYF
.	TRBJ1-4	.	TRBV5-1	TGCGCCAGCAGCCCCGTTGGGGAAAAACTGTTTTTT	CASSPVGEKLFF
.	TRBJ1-1	.	TRBV4-1	TGCGCCAGCAGCCAAGATCCTGGGGGGCAGCCTGAAGCTTTCTTT	CASSQDPGGQPEAFF